The 26 T cell receptor beta chains given below trace back to one sample, sequenced in a study of blood T cell repertoires in COVID-19. TCRdb's table, derived via immunoSEQ multiplex PCR, lists solely in-frame clones and lacks some. The table records 440,000 or so clones, around nine tenths of them present only once. The sequencing input was peripheral blood. The receptor set was obtained from a woman aged 40 to 55 with COVID-19, enrolled during active disease.

This sequence joins TRBV12-3 or TRBV12-4 and TRBJ2-5; perhaps TRBD2 as D (7 bases). Trimming pared 7 bases from V and 4 bases from J, leaving 10 bases between. This CDR3 spans 12 amino acids. This CDR3 reads CASKGGRETQYF. CDR3 DNA: TGTGCCAGCAAGGGGGGGCGAGAGACCCAGTACTTC.

The chain joins TRBV4-1 to TRBJ2-1, with 8 bases matching TRBD2. Unmatched junction bases numbered 14, after V lost 1 base and J lost 9 bases. In germline, CDR1 is MGHRA, CDR2 YSYEKL. The CDR3 is made up of 17 amino acids. The CDR3 coding sequence is TGCGCCAGCAGCCAAGTGGGTAGGTCTCGGGGGGGCGGTGAGCAGTTCTTC. Its translation is CASSQVGRSRGGGEQFF.

The gene calls are TRBV27 and TRBJ1-6; D remains unclear. Between the trimmed V and J ends, which lost 8 bases and 8 bases, there was a span of 13 bases. The CDR3 totals 13 residues. The germline V gene has CDR1 MNHEY and CDR2 SMNVEV (reference sequence). This CDR3 is CASASLRDSPLHF. The DNA of the CDR3 is TGTGCCAGCGCCTCTCTGAGGGATTCACCCCTCCACTTT.

The chain joins TRBV6-5 to TRBJ2-1, with TRBD2 as a possible D gene (5 bases). The V end lost 2 bases, the J end lost 0 bases, and 8 bases lay between the germline ends. This CDR3 contains 15 residues. Germline V gene data show CDR1 as MNHEY and CDR2 as SVGAGI. The CDR3 sequence is CASSYARDSYNEQFF. In DNA, the CDR3 is TGTGCCAGCAGTTACGCCCGGGACTCCTACAATGAGCAGTTCTTC.

A few counts support this clone. V usage is TRBV6-2 or TRBV6-3 and J usage is TRBJ1-1; 8 bases align to TRBD1. CDR3 length: 20 amino acids. Looked up from germline, CDR1 is MNHEY and CDR2 is SVGEGT. The J segment lost 3 bases and the V segment lost 3 bases, leaving 21 bases of the junction unmatched. In DNA form, the CDR3 reads TGTGCCAGCAGTTATCCAGAGGCCAGGAGGACAGGGAGTGAGGACACTGAAGCTTTCTTT. This gives the protein CASSYPEARRTGSEDTEAFF.

The chain joins TRBV6-1 to TRBJ2-2; possible D gene TRBD1, 5 bases. Trimming took off 0 bases at V and 11 bases at J, with 10 bases between the two ends. The length of the CDR3 is 13 residues. The germline V gene has CDR1 MNHNS and CDR2 SASEGT. The CDR3 spells CASSEAGQLELFF. Here the CDR3 DNA reads TGTGCCAGCAGTGAAGCGGGGCAGTTAGAGCTGTTTTTT.

The rearrangement joins TRBV10-3 to TRBJ1-2; no definite D call. This CDR3 has 12 amino acids. CDR1 ENHRY and CDR2 SYGVKD come from the germline V gene. Trimming pared 5 bases from V and 8 bases from J, leaving 12 bases between. The CDR3 reads CAISRVDRGYTF. Here the CDR3 DNA reads TGTGCCATCAGTCGGGTCGATCGGGGCTACACCTTC.

The chain links TRBV27 to TRBJ2-7; a possible D gene is TRBD2 (5 bases). Germline V CDR1 and CDR2: MNHEY, SMNVEV (reference sequence). The CDR3 runs to 17 residues. With 0 bases removed from V and 3 bases from J, the gap between germline ends came to 18 bases. In DNA, the CDR3 is TGTGCCAGCAGTTTATCCCAAATGTTTAGCCGGGACTACGAGCAGTACTTC. Translated: CASSLSQMFSRDYEQYF.

The chain has TRBV6-5 and TRBJ2-3, with TRBD2 matching over 7 bases. Germline V gene data show CDR1 as MNHEY and CDR2 as SVGAGI. J lost 6 bases, V lost 7 bases, and 7 bases had no gene match. This CDR3 spans 13 amino acids. In DNA form, the CDR3 reads TGTGCCAGCAATGTGGCGGGAGCCGATACGCAGTATTTT. As protein: CASNVAGADTQYF.

The gene calls are TRBV4-1 and TRBJ1-5, with D perhaps matching TRBD1 (5 bases). V shed 0 bases and J shed 2 bases, with 14 bases lying between them. The germline gives CDR1 MGHRA, CDR2 YSYEKL. This CDR3 contains 17 residues. The CDR3 protein is CASSQDGGGGGNQPQHF. The DNA for the CDR3 is TGCGCCAGCAGCCAAGATGGGGGGGGTGGTGGCAATCAGCCCCAGCATTTT.

This clone is a singleton in its sample. This chain uses TRBV4-3 with TRBJ1-4; D call uncertain. V was pared by 0 bases and J by 8 bases, with 13 bases between. The CDR3 covers 15 residues. The V gene's germline CDR1 is LGHNA and CDR2 YSLEER. The chain's CDR3 is CASSQDPVGDEKLFF. The CDR3 DNA is TGCGCCAGCAGCCAAGACCCGGTGGGAGACGAAAAACTGTTTTTT.

This chain links TRBV6-5 with TRBJ1-2, with D possibly matching TRBD1 (6 bases). Trimming took 0 bases from V and 3 from J, leaving 11 bases between them. The V gene's germline CDR1 is MNHEY and CDR2 SVGAGI. The length of the CDR3 is 15 residues. The CDR3 spells CASSYSAGDHYGYTF. Here the CDR3 DNA reads TGTGCCAGCAGTTACTCGGCAGGGGACCACTATGGCTACACCTTC.

This rearrangement joins TRBV5-1 to TRBJ1-1; 7 positions match TRBD1. The trim removed 4 bases at V and 0 bases at J, leaving 3 bases unmatched. Germline V CDR1 and CDR2: SGHRS, YFSETQ. This CDR3 comprises 14 residues. The CDR3 loop is CASSPRGLNTEAFF. DNA for the CDR3: TGCGCCAGCAGCCCCAGGGGGTTGAACACTGAAGCTTTCTTT.

This chain connects TRBV20-1 to TRBJ2-1; 7 bases line up with TRBD2. Germline V gene lookup returns CDR1 DFQATT and CDR2 SNEGSKA (reference sequence). This CDR3 has 11 amino acids. V lost 5 bases, J lost 6 bases, and 1 base stayed unmatched. The CDR3 DNA sequence: TGCAGTGCTCGGGGGGTCAATGAGCAGTTCTTC. Translated: CSARGVNEQFF.

The gene calls are TRBV5-1 and TRBJ2-5, with 10 bases that match TRBD2. Germline loops: CDR1 SGHRS, CDR2 YFSETQ. The CDR3 length is 15 residues. The junction had 4 bases not matched to a gene; V was cut back by 0 bases and J by 5 bases. The CDR3 DNA reads TGCGCCAGCAGCTTGGCCGGGACTAGCGAGGAGACCCAGTACTTC. Translation: CASSLAGTSEETQYF.

V usage is TRBV20-1 and J usage is TRBJ2-3, with 12 bases matching TRBD2. The V gene end was trimmed by 3 bases and the J gene end by 2 bases; junction bases not matched to a gene: 3. Germline-derived CDR1 and CDR2 are DFQATT and SNEGSKA (reference sequence). The length of the CDR3 is 15 residues. The CDR3 is CSASRTSGITDTQYF. The CDR3 DNA sequence: TGCAGTGCTAGTCGGACTAGCGGGATCACAGATACGCAGTATTTT.

The chain links TRBV19 to TRBJ1-4; TRBD1 matches at 8 bases. The length of the CDR3 is 16 residues. The germline CDR1 and CDR2 sequences are LNHDA and SQIVND (reference sequence). Trimming removed 3 bases from V and 8 bases from J; junction bases left unmatched: 11. CDR3 loop: CASSMGLGTGGEKLFF. Here the CDR3 DNA reads TGTGCCAGTAGTATGGGGTTAGGGACAGGTGGCGAAAAACTGTTTTTT.

V and J are TRBV6-2 or TRBV6-3 and TRBJ1-5; D gene uncertain. The CDR3 loop spans 15 amino acids. Deletions cut 2 bases from V and 0 bases from J, with 8 bases between. Germline-derived CDR1 and CDR2 are MNHEY and SVGEGT. The chain's CDR3 is CASSYHSYSNQPQHF. As DNA, the CDR3 is TGTGCCAGCAGTTACCACAGCTATAGCAATCAGCCCCAGCATTTT.

This chain uses TRBV14 with TRBJ1-6; TRBD1 might be the D (5 bases). Germline V gene lookup returns CDR1 SGHDN and CDR2 FVKESK. With 8 bases removed from V and 11 bases from J, the gap between germline ends came to 22 bases. The CDR3 is made up of 15 amino acids. The CDR3 DNA is TGTGCCAGCGGCCCCCGGGACTACCCAGGGACACCCCTCCACTTT. This translates into CASGPRDYPGTPLHF.

The rearrangement joins TRBV7-3 to TRBJ2-7; possibly TRBD1 for D (6 bases). Germline CDR1 is SGHTA and CDR2 is FQGTGA. CDR3 size: 13 residues. V was cut by 1 base and J by 6 bases, with 10 bases left in between. The CDR3 DNA reads TGTGCCAGCAGCTTAAGAGAAGGGGGCGAGCAGTACTTC. It is translated as CASSLREGGEQYF.

This clone came up once. This chain joins TRBV6-6 and TRBJ2-1; 11 positions match TRBD2. V shed 2 bases and J 4 bases; nucleotides not matched to a gene: 4. This CDR3 contains 16 residues. CDR1 is MNHNY and CDR2 is SVGAGI in the germline V gene (reference sequence). CDR3 DNA sequence: TGTGCCAGCAGTTACAAGGGACTAGCGGCTTACAATGAGCAGTTCTTC. Protein product: CASSYKGLAAYNEQFF.

V usage is TRBV19 and J usage is TRBJ2-7; the match to TRBD1 covers 8 bases. CDR1 and CDR2 from the germline V gene are LNHDA and SQIVND (reference sequence). This CDR3 has 15 amino acids. Trimming cost V 6 bases and J 0 bases; bases outside gene matches: 7. The DNA for the CDR3 is TGTGCCAGTAGGCCCCGGACAGGGTTCTCCTACGAGCAGTACTTC. This encodes CASRPRTGFSYEQYF.

V usage is TRBV9 and J usage is TRBJ1-2; D is unresolved. The CDR3 is made up of 13 amino acids. Per the germline V gene, CDR1 is SGDLS and CDR2 is YYNGEE. The V end was cut by 4 bases, the J end by 3 bases, with 10 bases between. Written as DNA, the CDR3 is TGTGCCAGCAGCCGCGACACGCACTATGGCTACACCTTC. It yields the protein CASSRDTHYGYTF.

This clone was found once. V and J are TRBV7-8 and TRBJ2-1, with TRBD1 matching 7 bases. The CDR3 length is 15 residues. Germline CDR1 SGHVS, CDR2 FQNEAQ. Trimming cost V 0 bases and J 4 bases; bases outside gene matches: 3. The CDR3 region has the DNA TGTGCCAGCAGCTTAGCCCGGACAGGTTACAATGAGCAGTTCTTC. Residues: CASSLARTGYNEQFF.

This chain joins TRBV6-2 or TRBV6-3 and TRBJ1-1, with D possibly TRBD1 on 5 matching bases. Trimming removed 2 bases from V and 1 base from J, with 11 bases in between. The CDR3 covers 15 residues. The germline CDR1 and CDR2 sequences are MNHEY and SVGEGT. The DNA for the CDR3 is TGTGCCAGCAGTTACGGCCTAAGGGGGAACACTGAAGCTTTCTTT. It yields the protein CASSYGLRGNTEAFF.

This clone was seen only once. The rearrangement uses TRBV4-1 and TRBJ1-1; a weak D match, TRBD1 (6 bases). The V and J ends lost 5 bases and 0 bases respectively, with 16 bases between them. This CDR3 is 16 amino acids long. Germline CDR1 reads MGHRA; CDR2 reads YSYEKL. Here the CDR3 DNA reads TGCGCCAGCAGCATCAGGGACACCTCTATGAACACTGAAGCTTTCTTT. The encoded protein is CASSIRDTSMNTEAFF.